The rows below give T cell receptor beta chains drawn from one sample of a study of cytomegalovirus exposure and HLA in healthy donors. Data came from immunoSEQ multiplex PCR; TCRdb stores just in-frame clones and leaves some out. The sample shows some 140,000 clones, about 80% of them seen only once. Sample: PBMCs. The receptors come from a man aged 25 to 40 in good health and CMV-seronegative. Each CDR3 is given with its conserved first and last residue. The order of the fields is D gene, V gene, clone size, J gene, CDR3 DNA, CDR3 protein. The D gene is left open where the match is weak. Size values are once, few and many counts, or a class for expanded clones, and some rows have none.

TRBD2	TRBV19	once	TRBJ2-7	TGTGCCAGTAATTCGGGAGGAGGCGTCTACGAGCAGTACTTC	CASNSGGGVYEQYF
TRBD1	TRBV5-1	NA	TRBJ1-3	TGCGCCAGCAGCTCGGGACAGGGGCCTGGAAACACCATATATTTT	CASSSGQGPGNTIYF
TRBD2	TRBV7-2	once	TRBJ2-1	TGTGCCAGCACCCTTTTAGGGCTAGCGGGAGAGCGGAATGAGCAGTTCTTC	CASTLLGLAGERNEQFF
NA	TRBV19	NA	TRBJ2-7	TGTGCCAGTACCCCCTCCCCAGGGGTTGGCGAGCAGTACTTC	CASTPSPGVGEQYF
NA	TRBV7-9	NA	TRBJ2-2	TGTGCCAGCAGCCCCAAGAGTTGGAACACCGGGGAGCTGTTTTTT	CASSPKSWNTGELFF
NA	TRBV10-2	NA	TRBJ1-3	TGCGCCAGCAGACAGGGATCGGGAAACACCATATATTTT	CASRQGSGNTIYF
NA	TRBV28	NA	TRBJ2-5	TGTGCCAGCAGCCTACCCCGGGGAGGAGCGGAGACCCAGTACTTC	CASSLPRGGAETQYF
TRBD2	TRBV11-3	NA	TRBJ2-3	TGTGCCAGCAGCCTCGGACTAGCGGGAGCTGATACGCAGTATTTT	CASSLGLAGADTQYF
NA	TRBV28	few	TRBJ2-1	TGTGCCAGCAGTTCCCGGGTTCTTCTTTTCTTC	CASSSRVLLFF
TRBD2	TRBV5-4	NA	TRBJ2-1	TGTGCCAGCAGCTTGCTGACTAGCGGGAGGGCCGGTGAGCAGTTCTTC	CASSLLTSGRAGEQFF
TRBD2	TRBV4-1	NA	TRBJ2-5	TGCGCCAGCAGCCAAGGCCCAAAGAAGCCTGGGGAGGGGGAGACCCAGTACTTC	CASSQGPKKPGEGETQYF
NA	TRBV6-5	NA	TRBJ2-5	TGTGCCAGCGAGTCCAGGGTCCAAGAGACCCAGTACTTC	CASESRVQETQYF
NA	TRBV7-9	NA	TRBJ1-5	TGTGCCAGCAGCCCACTAACAGGGTTGACCCAGCATTTT	CASSPLTGLTQHF
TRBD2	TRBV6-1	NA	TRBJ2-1	TGTGCCAGCAGTGAATTTAGCGGGGGGCCCTCTCAGCAGTTCTTC	CASSEFSGGPSQQFF
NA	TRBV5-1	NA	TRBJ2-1	TGCGCCAGCAGCTTGGACAGCTCCTACAATGAGCAGTTCTTC	CASSLDSSYNEQFF
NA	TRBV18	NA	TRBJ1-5	TGTGCCAGCTCACCGGGAGGGTGGGATCAGCCCCAGCATTTT	CASSPGGWDQPQHF
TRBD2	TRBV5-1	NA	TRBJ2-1	TGCGCCAGCAGAGGGCTAGCGGGAGTAGGGGTGGGTGAGCAGTTCTTC	CASRGLAGVGVGEQFF
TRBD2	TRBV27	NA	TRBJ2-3	TGTGCCAGCAGTTTAACTTTGCCGGGACTAGCGGGAGGGCGCGGCACAGATACGCAGTATTTT	CASSLTLPGLAGGRGTDTQYF
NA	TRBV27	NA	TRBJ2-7	TGTGCCAGCAGTTTTTCCGCCGGGGACTACGAGCAGTACTTC	CASSFSAGDYEQYF
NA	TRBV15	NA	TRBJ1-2	TGTGCCACCAGCAGAGAACAGGGCGACTATGGCTACACCTTC	CATSREQGDYGYTF
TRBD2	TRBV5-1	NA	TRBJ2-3	TGCGCCAGCAGCTTGGGGACTAGCGGAGGGCTCAGCACAGATACGCAGTATTTT	CASSLGTSGGLSTDTQYF
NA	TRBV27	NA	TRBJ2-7	TGTGCCAGCAGCCAGACACTTACCTACGAGCAGTACTTC	CASSQTLTYEQYF
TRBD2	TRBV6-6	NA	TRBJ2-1	TGTGCCAGCAACCAAGTCGGCGGGAGATTTTATAATGAGCAGTTCTTC	CASNQVGGRFYNEQFF
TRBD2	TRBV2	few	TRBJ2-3	TGTGCCAGCAGGGCCGGACTAGCCGCGGGAGCAGATACGCAGTATTTT	CASRAGLAAGADTQYF
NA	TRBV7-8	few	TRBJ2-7	TGTGCCAGCAGCCCGAGCTCCTACGAGCAGTACTTC	CASSPSSYEQYF
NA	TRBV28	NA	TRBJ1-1	TGTGCCAGCGCTACAGGGTTCACTGAAGCTTTCTTT	CASATGFTEAFF
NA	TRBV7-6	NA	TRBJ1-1	TGTGCCAGCAGCCCAAGCGCCGTGGGCACTGAAGCTTTCTTT	CASSPSAVGTEAFF
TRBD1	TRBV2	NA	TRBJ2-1	TGTGCCAGCCCAGGACAGGGTACCTACAATGAGCAGTTCTTC	CASPGQGTYNEQFF
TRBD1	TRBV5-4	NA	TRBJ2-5	TGTGCCAGCAGCTCCGGACAGGGTCGGGAGACCCAGTACTTC	CASSSGQGRETQYF
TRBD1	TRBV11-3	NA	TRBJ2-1	TGTGCCAGCAGCCCCGGGACAGGGGGCGATGAGCAGTTCTTC	CASSPGTGGDEQFF
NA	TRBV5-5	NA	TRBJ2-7	TGTGCCAGCAGCTTGGTGGGGAGGATCGAGCAGTACTTC	CASSLVGRIEQYF
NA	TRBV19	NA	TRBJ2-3	TGTGCCAGTCCCAGCGGAGATACGCAGTATTTT	CASPSGDTQYF
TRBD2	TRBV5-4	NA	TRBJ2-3	TGTGCCAGCAGCTTGGAGGCGGGAGCGAGGGATACGCAGTATTTT	CASSLEAGARDTQYF
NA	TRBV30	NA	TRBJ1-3	TGTGCCTGGAGTTACTTTGGAAACACCATATATTTT	CAWSYFGNTIYF
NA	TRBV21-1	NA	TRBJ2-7	TGTGCCAGCAGCAAAGTTTGGGGACAGAAAGACCCCTACGAGCAGTACTTC	CASSKVWGQKDPYEQYF
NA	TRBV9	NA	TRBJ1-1	TGTGCCAGCAGCGTAGGACCGGAGCCCACTGAAGCTTTCTTT	CASSVGPEPTEAFF
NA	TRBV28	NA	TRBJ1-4	TGTGCCAGCAGTTTTCTGGAGGTGACTGAAAAACTGTTTTTT	CASSFLEVTEKLFF
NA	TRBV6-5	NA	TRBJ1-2	TGTGCCAGCAGTTACACCCAATCAGGACTGAACTATGGCTACACCTTC	CASSYTQSGLNYGYTF
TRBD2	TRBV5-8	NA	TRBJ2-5	TGTGCCAGCAGCGCCACTTGGGGGGGAGAGACCCAGTACTTC	CASSATWGGETQYF